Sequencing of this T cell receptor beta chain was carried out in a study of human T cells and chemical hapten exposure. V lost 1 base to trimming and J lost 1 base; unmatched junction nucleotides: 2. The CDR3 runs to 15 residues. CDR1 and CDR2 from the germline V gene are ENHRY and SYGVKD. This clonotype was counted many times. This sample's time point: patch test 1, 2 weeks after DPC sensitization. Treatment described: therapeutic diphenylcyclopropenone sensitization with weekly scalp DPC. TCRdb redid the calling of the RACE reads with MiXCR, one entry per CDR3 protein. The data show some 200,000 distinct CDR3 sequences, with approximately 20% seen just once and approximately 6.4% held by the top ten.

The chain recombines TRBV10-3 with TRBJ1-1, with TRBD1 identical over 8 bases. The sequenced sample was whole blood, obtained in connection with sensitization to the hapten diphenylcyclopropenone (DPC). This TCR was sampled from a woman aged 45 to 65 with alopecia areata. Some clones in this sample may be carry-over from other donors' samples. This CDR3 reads CAISEFGQGNTEAFF. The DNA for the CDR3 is TGTGCCATCAGTGAGTTCGGACAGGGGAACACTGAAGCTTTCTTT.